What follows are 21 T cell receptor beta chains derived from one specimen sequenced in a study of blood T cell repertoires in COVID-19. Profiling relied on immunoSEQ multiplex PCR, and the TCRdb table lists in-frame clones only, not all of them. The sample includes 200,000 to 250,000 clones, roughly 91% of them seen just once. Source material: PBMCs or T cells enriched from blood (not recorded which). The origin of the receptors is a woman in her thirties who had recovered from COVID-19.

The V gene is TRBV7-6, the J gene TRBJ2-2, with D perhaps matching TRBD2 (7 bases). The CDR3 consists of 14 residues. Trimming left V 6 bases short and J 6 bases short, with 14 bases between. Germline V gene lookup returns CDR1 SGHVS and CDR2 FNYEAQ. The CDR3 here is CASRLRGGPGELFF. As DNA, the CDR3 is TGTGCCAGCAGACTACGCGGGGGCCCCGGGGAGCTGTTTTTT.

The chain joins TRBV19 to TRBJ2-1; 8 bases line up with TRBD1. The ends lost 6 bases at V and 4 bases at J; junction bases unmatched: 11. Germline CDR1 is LNHDA and CDR2 is SQIVND (reference sequence). This CDR3 region has 16 residues. The DNA of the CDR3 is TGTGCCAGTAGCTTACAGTCAGGGGGCTTGTACAATGAGCAGTTCTTC. This sequence encodes CASSLQSGGLYNEQFF.

This chain joins TRBV18 and TRBJ1-6, with a possible D match to TRBD1 (6 bases). The V end lost 0 bases, the J end lost 7 bases, and 13 bases lay between the germline ends. There are 16 residues in the CDR3. CDR1 KGHSH and CDR2 LQKENI come from the germline V gene. DNA of the CDR3: TGTGCCAGCTCACCACCGGGGTTACAGGGCAATTCACCCCTCCACTTT. This gives the protein CASSPPGLQGNSPLHF.

In this sample, this clone turned up a few times. This chain connects TRBV27 to TRBJ2-7; D possibly corresponds to TRBD1 (6 bases). CDR1 and CDR2 (germline): MNHEY, SMNVEV (reference sequence). Trimming removed 5 bases from V and 4 bases from J, with 21 bases in between. The CDR3 has 16 residues. CDR3 nucleotides: TGTGCCAGCAGTCTCCAGTTTTTGGACAGATCTTACGAGCAGTACTTC. Translation gives CASSLQFLDRSYEQYF.

The chain links TRBV29-1 to TRBJ2-4, with 10 bases identical to TRBD2. Losses at the gene ends were 5 bases for V and 1 base for J; bases not matched to a gene: 8. The CDR3 sequence is 16 residues long. Germline values: CDR1 SQVTM, CDR2 ANQGSEA. Here the CDR3 DNA reads TGCAGCGTTAATCTAGCGGGAGAGCGGGCCAAAAACATTCAGTACTTC. It specifies CSVNLAGERAKNIQYF.

The chain recombines TRBV28 with TRBJ2-7; TRBD1 might be the D (6 bases). This CDR3 has 15 amino acids. Germline-derived CDR1 and CDR2 are MDHEN and SYDVKM. V was pared by 7 bases and J by 2 bases, with 18 bases between. DNA of the CDR3: TGTGCCAGCACTTCCCAGGGGACACCGCCCTACGAGCAGTACTTC. The encoded protein is CASTSQGTPPYEQYF.

A few counts support this clone. The V call is TRBV5-6, the J call TRBJ1-3; possible D gene TRBD1, 5 bases. V was cut by 0 bases and J by 0 bases, with 10 bases left in between. CDR1 and CDR2 from the germline V gene are SGHDT and YYEEEE. This CDR3 comprises 16 residues. The CDR3 DNA is TGTGCCAGCAGCTTGGGGACACCTTCCTCTGGAAACACCATATATTTT. Translating it yields CASSLGTPSSGNTIYF.

The DNA for the CDR3 is TGTGCCAGCAGCTTAGCTCAGGGTCGTGCTGAAGCTTTCTTT. It codes for CASSLAQGRAEAFF. The V gene is TRBV7-9, the J gene TRBJ1-1, with a possible D match to TRBD1 (5 bases). Between the trimmed V and J ends, which lost 0 bases and 6 bases, there was a span of 11 bases. CDR3 size: 14 residues. CDR1 is SEHNR, CDR2 FQNEAQ, per germline (reference sequence).

As to this clone: The same CDR3 is also encoded by other DNA sequences in this sample. This chain links TRBV18 with TRBJ1-5; a weak D match, TRBD1 (5 bases). Germline loops: CDR1 KGHSH, CDR2 LQKENI. V was pared by 1 base and J by 7 bases, with 14 bases between. CDR3 length: 15 amino acids. In DNA, the CDR3 is TGTGCCAGCTCACCACGCCAGGGAGGGAAACAGCCCCAGCATTTT. It translates to CASSPRQGGKQPQHF.

The chain links TRBV11-2 to TRBJ2-2; a weak D match, TRBD1 (6 bases). V was cut by 1 base and J by 1 base, with 10 bases left in between. The CDR3 is 16 residues long. Germline V gene data show CDR1 as SGHAT and CDR2 as FQNNGV. The CDR3, as DNA: TGTGCCAGCAGCTTAGTCTCCAGGGGGAACACCGGGGAGCTGTTTTTT. It codes for CASSLVSRGNTGELFF.

The chain is built from TRBV6-2 or TRBV6-3 and TRBJ2-1; TRBD2 is a possible D gene (5 bases). Trimming shortened V by 0 bases and J by 7 bases, and 19 bases separated the two germline ends. The germline V gene encodes CDR1 MNHEY and CDR2 SVGEGT. CDR3 length: 17 residues. Written as DNA, the CDR3 is TGTGCCAGCAGTTACTCACCTCTAGCTCCCATAAAGAATGAGCAGTTCTTC. As protein: CASSYSPLAPIKNEQFF.

The CDR3, as DNA: TGTGCCAGCAACCCTGTTGGGGCAGCCGAAGCTTTCTTT. Translated, it gives CASNPVGAAEAFF. The chain has TRBV5-6 and TRBJ1-1, with D maybe TRBD1 (5 bases). The V gene's germline CDR1 is SGHDT and CDR2 YYEEEE. V lost 6 bases and J 8 bases, leaving 17 bases between the germline ends. CDR3 size: 13 residues.

This clone showed up just a few times. The chain is built from TRBV30 and TRBJ2-7, with 11 bases fitting TRBD1. The ends lost 3 bases at V and 6 bases at J; junction bases unmatched: 7. CDR1 GTSNPN and CDR2 SVGIG come from the germline V gene (reference sequence). This CDR3 region has 14 residues. In nucleotides, the CDR3 is TGTGCCTGGAGAAGAACCGGGACAGGGGGCGAGCAGTACTTC. Protein sequence: CAWRRTGTGGEQYF.

The V gene is TRBV5-1, the J gene TRBJ2-3; TRBD1 matches at 9 bases. Germline V lookup: CDR1 SGHRS, CDR2 YFSETQ. The CDR3 length is 15 residues. The J segment lost 2 bases and the V segment lost 4 bases, leaving 5 bases of the junction unmatched. The CDR3 here is CASSPRTGATDTQYF. The CDR3 DNA reads TGCGCCAGCAGCCCACGGACAGGGGCCACAGATACGCAGTATTTT.

V usage is TRBV7-9 and J usage is TRBJ1-4, with 7 positions matching TRBD1. Germline V CDR1 and CDR2: SEHNR, FQNEAQ (reference sequence). J gave up 8 bases and V 6 bases, and 9 bases lay outside the gene matches. The CDR3 sequence is 14 residues long. CDR3 nucleotides: TGTGCCAGCAGTTTCGACAGGGTATACGAAAAACTGTTTTTT. Translating gives CASSFDRVYEKLFF.

CDR3 in DNA: TGTGCCAGTAGTATAGATTTGGCTAGCGGAGCTGAGCAGTTCTTC. It is translated as CASSIDLASGAEQFF. The chain is built from TRBV19 and TRBJ2-1; TRBD2 matches at 7 bases. Trimming cost V 0 bases and J 9 bases; bases outside gene matches: 8. Germline V CDR1 and CDR2: LNHDA, SQIVND (reference sequence). The CDR3 is 15 residues long. Together with reference TRBV19 and TRBJ2-1, the CDR3 gives the full variable domain: DGGITQSPKYLFRKEGQNVTLSCEQNLNHDAMYWYRQDPGQGLRLIYYSQIVNDFQKGDIAEGYSVSREKKESFPLTVTSAQKNPTAFYLCASSIDLASGAEQFFGPGTRLTVL.

The V call is TRBV6-2 or TRBV6-3, the J call TRBJ1-2, with D perhaps matching TRBD1 (5 bases). CDR1 and CDR2 from the germline V gene are MNHEY and SVGEGT. This CDR3 spans 14 amino acids. Trimming cost V 0 bases and J 6 bases, with 11 bases left between them. The CDR3 region is CASSYSGQGDGYTF. In nucleotides, the CDR3 is TGTGCCAGCAGTTACTCGGGGCAGGGCGATGGCTACACCTTC.

The V and J genes are TRBV5-4 and TRBJ2-7, with 7 bases fitting TRBD2. Trimming cost V 0 bases and J 4 bases; bases outside gene matches: 7. CDR1 is SGHNT and CDR2 is YYREEE in the germline V gene (reference sequence). CDR3 length: 15 amino acids. The CDR3 is CASSLGGTKNYEQYF. The CDR3 DNA reads as TGTGCCAGCAGCTTGGGCGGGACTAAAAATTACGAGCAGTACTTC.

Only one count was recorded for this clone. The chain carries TRBV11-3 and TRBJ1-1, with a tentative D call TRBD1 (5 bases). V was cut by 4 bases and J by 4 bases, with 10 bases left in between. The CDR3 length is 13 residues. CDR1 and CDR2 from the germline V gene are SGHNT and YENEEA. CDR3 nucleotides: TGTGCCAGCAGCTATGGGGGGAGCACTGAAGCTTTCTTT. Translating it yields CASSYGGSTEAFF.

This clone was recorded once. The rearrangement joins TRBV7-3 to TRBJ1-2; TRBD1 matches 7 bases. The V segment lost 6 bases and the J segment 2 bases; nucleotides outside the gene matches: 18. This CDR3 contains 18 residues. Germline V gives CDR1 SGHTA, CDR2 FQGTGA. Here the CDR3 DNA reads TGTGCCAGCAGTGACGGTGATGGAAAACCCAGGGGGAACTATGGCTACACCTTC. It encodes CASSDGDGKPRGNYGYTF.

The rearrangement links TRBV6-5 to TRBJ2-3, with 7 bases lining up with TRBD2. The junction had 11 bases not matched to a gene; V was cut back by 7 bases and J by 4 bases. Germline CDR1 is MNHEY and CDR2 is SVGAGI. This CDR3 contains 15 residues. The CDR3 protein is CASKGLSGAADTQYF. DNA for the CDR3: TGTGCCAGCAAGGGTCTCAGCGGGGCAGCAGATACGCAGTATTTT.